This T cell receptor beta chain was identified during a study of graft-versus-host responses after intestinal transplantation. Study-wide background: Isolated intestinal, liver-intestinal, or multivisceral transplants were what recipients had. Anti-thymocyte globulin induction was given to all recipients, followed by tacrolimus and steroids for roughly three years.

This clone came up once. Its antigen is not identified. CDR3 length: 10 amino acids. In germline, CDR1 is MDHEN, CDR2 SYDVKM. V lost 8 bases and J 11 bases, leaving 10 bases between the germline ends. The table came from immunoSEQ multiplex PCR; TCRdb's copy has only in-frame clones and leaves some out. The repertoire holds under 95,000 clones, around 90% seen once, with around 0.3% in the top ten. The sequencing here drew on unstimulated CD4+ T cells sorted from spleen or lymph node cells, taken before transplant. This chain uses TRBV28 with TRBJ1-5; possible D gene TRBD1, 5 bases. The TCR comes from a human donor who was the organ donor for an intestinal transplant. The CDR3 region has the DNA TGTGCCAGCGGGCGGGGGTCCCAGCATTTT. This encodes CASGRGSQHF.